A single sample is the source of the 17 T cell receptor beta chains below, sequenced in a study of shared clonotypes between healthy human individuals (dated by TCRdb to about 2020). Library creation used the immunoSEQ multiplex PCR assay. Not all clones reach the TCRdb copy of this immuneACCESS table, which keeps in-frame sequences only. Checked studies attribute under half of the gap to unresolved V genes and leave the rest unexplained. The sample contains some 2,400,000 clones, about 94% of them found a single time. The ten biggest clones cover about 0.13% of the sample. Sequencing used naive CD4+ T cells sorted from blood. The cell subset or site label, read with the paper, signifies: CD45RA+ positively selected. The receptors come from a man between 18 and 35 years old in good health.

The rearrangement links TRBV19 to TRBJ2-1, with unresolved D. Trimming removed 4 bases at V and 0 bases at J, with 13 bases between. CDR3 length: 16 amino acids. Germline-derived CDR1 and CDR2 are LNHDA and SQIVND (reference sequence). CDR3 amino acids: CASSNSRMSSYNEQFF. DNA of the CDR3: TGTGCCAGTAGTAATAGCCGTATGAGCTCCTACAATGAGCAGTTCTTC.

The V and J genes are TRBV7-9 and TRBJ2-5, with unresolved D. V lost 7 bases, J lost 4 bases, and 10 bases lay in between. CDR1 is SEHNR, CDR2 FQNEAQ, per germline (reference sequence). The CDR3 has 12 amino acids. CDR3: CASTPVAETQYF. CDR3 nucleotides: TGTGCCAGCACCCCGGTGGCAGAGACCCAGTACTTC.

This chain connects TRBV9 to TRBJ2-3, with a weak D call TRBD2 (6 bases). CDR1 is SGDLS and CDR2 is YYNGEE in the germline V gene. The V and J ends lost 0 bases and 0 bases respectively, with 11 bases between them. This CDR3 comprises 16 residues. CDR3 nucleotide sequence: TGTGCCAGCAGCGTAGAGCTAGCGACGAGCACAGATACGCAGTATTTT. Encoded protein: CASSVELATSTDTQYF.

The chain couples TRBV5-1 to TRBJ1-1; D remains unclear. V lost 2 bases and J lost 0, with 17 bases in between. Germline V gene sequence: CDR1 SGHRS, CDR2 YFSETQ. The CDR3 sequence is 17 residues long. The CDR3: CASSFGMRAGMNTEAFF. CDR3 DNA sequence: TGCGCCAGCAGCTTTGGCATGAGGGCGGGGATGAACACTGAAGCTTTCTTT. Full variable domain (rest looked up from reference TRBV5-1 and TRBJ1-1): KAGVTQTPRYLIKTRGQQVTLSCSPISGHRSVSWYQQTPGQGLQFLFEYFSETQRNKGNFPGRFSGRQFSNSRSEMNVSTLELGDSALYLCASSFGMRAGMNTEAFFGQGTRLTVV.

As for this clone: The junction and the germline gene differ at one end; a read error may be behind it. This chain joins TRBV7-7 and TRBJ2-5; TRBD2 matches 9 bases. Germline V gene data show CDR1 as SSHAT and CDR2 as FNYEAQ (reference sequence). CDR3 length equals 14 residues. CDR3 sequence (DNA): TGTGCTAGCAACGCGGGGGGGAGCCAAGAGACCCAGTACTTC. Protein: CASNAGGSQETQYF.

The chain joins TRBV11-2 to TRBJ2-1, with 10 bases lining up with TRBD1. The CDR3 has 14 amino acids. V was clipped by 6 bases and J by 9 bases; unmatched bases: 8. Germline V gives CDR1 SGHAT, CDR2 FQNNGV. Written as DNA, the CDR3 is TGTGCCAGCAGTCCGGACAGGGGGAAAGGTGAGCAGTTCTTC. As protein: CASSPDRGKGEQFF.

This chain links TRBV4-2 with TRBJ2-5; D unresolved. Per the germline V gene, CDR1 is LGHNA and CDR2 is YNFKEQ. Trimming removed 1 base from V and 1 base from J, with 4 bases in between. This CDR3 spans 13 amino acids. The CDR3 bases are TGTGCCAGCAGCCAAGCCCTCCAAGAGACCCAGTACTTC. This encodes CASSQALQETQYF.

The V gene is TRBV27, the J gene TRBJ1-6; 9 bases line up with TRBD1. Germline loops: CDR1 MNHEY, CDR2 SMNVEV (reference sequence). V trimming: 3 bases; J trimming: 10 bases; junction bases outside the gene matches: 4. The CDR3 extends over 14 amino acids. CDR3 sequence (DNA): TGTGCCAGCAGTTTCCGGGACAGGGTATCACCCCTCCACTTT. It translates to CASSFRDRVSPLHF.

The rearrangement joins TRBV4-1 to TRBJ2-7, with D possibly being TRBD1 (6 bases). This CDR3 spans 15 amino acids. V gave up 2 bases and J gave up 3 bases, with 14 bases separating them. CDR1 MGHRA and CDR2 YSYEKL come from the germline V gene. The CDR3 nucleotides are TGCGCCAGCAGCCAACCAACAACAGGGAACTACGAGCAGTACTTC. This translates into CASSQPTTGNYEQYF.

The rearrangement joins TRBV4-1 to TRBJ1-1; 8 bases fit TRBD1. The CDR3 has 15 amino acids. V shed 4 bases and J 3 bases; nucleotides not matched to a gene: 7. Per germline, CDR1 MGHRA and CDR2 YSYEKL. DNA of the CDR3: TGCGCCAGCAGCCGCCGGGGACAGGAGGACACTGAAGCTTTCTTT. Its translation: CASSRRGQEDTEAFF.

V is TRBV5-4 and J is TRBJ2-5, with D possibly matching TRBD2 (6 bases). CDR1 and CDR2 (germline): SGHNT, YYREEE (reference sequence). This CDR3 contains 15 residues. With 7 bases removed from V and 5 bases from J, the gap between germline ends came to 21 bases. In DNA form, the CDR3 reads TGTGCCAGCGCTAGACGGGAGAATGGGGTGGAGACCCAGTACTTC. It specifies CASARRENGVETQYF.

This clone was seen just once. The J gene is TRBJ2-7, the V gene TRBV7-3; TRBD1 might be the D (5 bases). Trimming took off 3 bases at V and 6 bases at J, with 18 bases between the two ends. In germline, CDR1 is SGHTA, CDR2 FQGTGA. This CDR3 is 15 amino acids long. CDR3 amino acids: CASSLQGGFSSEQYF. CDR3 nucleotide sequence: TGTGCCAGCAGCTTGCAGGGCGGTTTTTCGAGCGAGCAGTACTTC.

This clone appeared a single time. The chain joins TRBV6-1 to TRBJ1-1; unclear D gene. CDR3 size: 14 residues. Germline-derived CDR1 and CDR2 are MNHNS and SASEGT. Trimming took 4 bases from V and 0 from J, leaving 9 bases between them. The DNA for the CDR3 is TGTGCCAGCAGTGTCCTGGCGATGAACACTGAAGCTTTCTTT. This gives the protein CASSVLAMNTEAFF.

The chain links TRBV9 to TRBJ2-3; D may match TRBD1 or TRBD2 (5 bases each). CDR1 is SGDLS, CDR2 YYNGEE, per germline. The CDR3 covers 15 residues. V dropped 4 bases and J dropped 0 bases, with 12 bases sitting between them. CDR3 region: CASSFGTYSTDTQYF. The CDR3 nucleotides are TGTGCCAGCAGCTTCGGGACGTACAGCACAGATACGCAGTATTTT. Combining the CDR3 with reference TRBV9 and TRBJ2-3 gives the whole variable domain DSGVTQTPKHLITATGQRVTLRCSPRSGDLSVYWYQQSLDQGLQFLIQYYNGEERAKGNILERFSAQQFPDLHSELNLSSLELGDSALYFCASSFGTYSTDTQYFGPGTRLTVL.

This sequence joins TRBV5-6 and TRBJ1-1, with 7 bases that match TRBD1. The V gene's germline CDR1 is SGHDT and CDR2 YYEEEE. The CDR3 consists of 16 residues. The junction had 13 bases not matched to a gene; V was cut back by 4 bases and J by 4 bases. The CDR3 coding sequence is TGTGCCAGCAGCCAAACTGGAGGGGGCGGTCGCACTGAAGCTTTCTTT. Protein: CASSQTGGGGRTEAFF. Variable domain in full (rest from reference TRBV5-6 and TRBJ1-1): DAGVTQSPTHLIKTRGQQVTLRCSPKSGHDTVSWYQQALGQGPQFIFQYYEEEERQRGNFPDRFSGHQFPNYSSELNVNALLLGDSALYLCASSQTGGGGRTEAFFGQGTRLTVV.

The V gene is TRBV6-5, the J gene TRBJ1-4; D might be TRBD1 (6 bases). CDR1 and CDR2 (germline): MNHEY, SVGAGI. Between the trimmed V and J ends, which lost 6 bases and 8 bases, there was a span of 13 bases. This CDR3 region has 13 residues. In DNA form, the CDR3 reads TGTGCCAGCAGCAGGGGAGCGTTCGAAAAACTGTTTTTT. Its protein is CASSRGAFEKLFF.

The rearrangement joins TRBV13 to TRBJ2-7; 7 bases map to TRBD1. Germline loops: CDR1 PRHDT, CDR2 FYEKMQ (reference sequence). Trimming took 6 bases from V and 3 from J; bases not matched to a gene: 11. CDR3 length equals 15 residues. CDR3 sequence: CASRAFTGDGYEQYF. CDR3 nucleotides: TGTGCCAGCAGGGCCTTTACAGGGGATGGCTACGAGCAGTACTTC.